These 24 T cell receptor beta chains came from one sample sequenced in a study of T cell changes during pregnancy in multiple sclerosis (dated by TCRdb to between 2018 and 2020). The library was made by the immunoSEQ multiplex PCR assay. Entries here come from immuneACCESS through TCRdb and include only in-frame sequences with V and J called. Some clones fail to appear in such tables; in the studies checked, an unresolved V gene covers under half of the shortfall, and the cause of the remainder is unknown. Recorded for this sample are 55,000 to 85,000 clones; about nine tenths of them occurred a single time. In total, the top ten clones hold roughly 1.5% of the sample. The material sequenced was peripheral blood, taken in the third trimester of pregnancy. The receptors were gathered from a female donor with multiple sclerosis, enrolled in a pregnancy study.

The chain carries TRBV14 and TRBJ2-5; no definite D call. Trimming removed 2 bases at V and 4 bases at J, with 5 bases between. The CDR3 contains 12 residues. From germline, CDR1 is SGHDN and CDR2 FVKESK. CDR3 residues: CASSQLPETQYF. In nucleotides, the CDR3 is TGTGCCAGCAGCCAACTCCCAGAGACCCAGTACTTC. Looking up the rest from reference TRBV14 and TRBJ2-5 gives the full variable domain: EAGVTQFPSHSVIEKGQTVTLRCDPISGHDNLYWYRRVMGKEIKFLLHFVKESKQDESGMPNNRFLAERTGGTYSTLKVQPAELEDSGVYFCASSQLPETQYFGPGTRLLVL.

The chain carries TRBV20-1 and TRBJ2-1; no clear D. The germline V gene encodes CDR1 DFQATT and CDR2 SNEGSKA (reference sequence). Trimming removed 5 bases at V and 8 bases at J, with 10 bases between. CDR3 length: 11 amino acids. The CDR3 here is CSAPHSYEQFF. The CDR3 DNA is TGCAGTGCTCCCCACAGTTATGAGCAGTTCTTC.

The rearrangement uses TRBV18 and TRBJ1-5; D is perhaps TRBD1 (6 bases). The CDR3 is made up of 16 amino acids. Germline V gene lookup returns CDR1 KGHSH and CDR2 LQKENI. V dropped 6 bases and J dropped 3 bases, with 18 bases sitting between them. This CDR3 reads CASSPNAGVHNQPQHF. The CDR3 bases are TGTGCCAGCTCTCCAAACGCAGGGGTTCACAATCAGCCCCAGCATTTT.

The chain carries TRBV7-9 and TRBJ2-6, with 7 bases identical to TRBD2. Germline V gene data show CDR1 as SEHNR and CDR2 as FQNEAQ (reference sequence). The CDR3 is 15 residues long. The J segment lost 0 bases and the V segment lost 6 bases, leaving 2 bases of the junction unmatched. As DNA, the CDR3 is TGTGCCAGCAGGCGGGAGCGCTCTGGGGCCAACGTCCTGACTTTC. It is translated as CASRRERSGANVLTF.

This clone was seen a single time. J is TRBJ1-1 and V is TRBV19; D is ambiguous. There are 11 residues in the CDR3. Germline-derived CDR1 and CDR2 are LNHDA and SQIVND (reference sequence). Trimming left V 6 bases short and J 0 bases short, with 2 bases between. CDR3 in amino acids: CASSMNTEAFF. The CDR3 DNA reads TGTGCCAGTAGCATGAACACTGAAGCTTTCTTT. The variable domain in full, completed from reference TRBV19 and TRBJ1-1, reads DGGITQSPKYLFRKEGQNVTLSCEQNLNHDAMYWYRQDPGQGLRLIYYSQIVNDFQKGDIAEGYSVSREKKESFPLTVTSAQKNPTAFYLCASSMNTEAFFGQGTRLTVV.

V gene TRBV25-1 combines with J gene TRBJ1-1; a possible D gene is TRBD1 (5 bases). The CDR3 has 13 residues. V lost 8 bases to trimming and J lost 5 bases, with 15 bases between them. The germline V gene encodes CDR1 MGHDK and CDR2 SYGVNS. The CDR3 spells CASRGGRGTEAFF. CDR3 in DNA: TGTGCCAGCCGCGGGGGGAGAGGTACTGAAGCTTTCTTT.

This chain uses TRBV11-2 with TRBJ2-7, with 13 positions matching TRBD2. The CDR3 runs to 15 residues. Germline values: CDR1 SGHAT, CDR2 FQNNGV. Losses at the gene ends were 5 bases for V and 2 bases for J; bases not matched to a gene: 3. The CDR3 loop reads CASSQGLAGPYEQYF. For the CDR3, the DNA is TGTGCCAGCAGCCAGGGACTAGCGGGGCCCTACGAGCAGTACTTC.

The rearrangement joins TRBV10-1 to TRBJ2-6; D is unresolved. V lost 5 bases and J lost 5, with 22 bases in between. The CDR3 sequence is 18 residues long. Germline-derived CDR1 and CDR2 are WNHNN and SYGVQD (reference sequence). CDR3 region: CASSNAATSQSRANVLTF. The CDR3 DNA sequence: TGCGCCAGCAGTAACGCGGCCACTTCACAAAGTCGGGCCAACGTCCTGACTTTC.

The chain is built from TRBV4-1 and TRBJ2-7, with D unclear. The length of the CDR3 is 15 residues. CDR1 is MGHRA, CDR2 YSYEKL, per germline. V was trimmed by 1 base and J by 1 base, leaving 11 bases between them. CDR3 region: CASSQGGLGSYEQYF. The CDR3 nucleotides are TGCGCCAGCAGCCAAGGTGGGCTTGGTTCCTACGAGCAGTACTTC.

V is TRBV4-1 and J is TRBJ2-7; TRBD2 matches 8 bases. The length of the CDR3 is 15 residues. The trim removed 0 bases at V and 0 bases at J, leaving 1 base unmatched. Germline CDR1 MGHRA, CDR2 YSYEKL. In DNA, the CDR3 is TGCGCCAGCAGCCAAGAAGGGACTAGCTCCTACGAGCAGTACTTC. Amino acid sequence: CASSQEGTSSYEQYF.

This clone was counted a few times. V gene TRBV6-1 combines with J gene TRBJ1-5; perhaps TRBD1 as D (6 bases). The ends were cut back, 5 bases at V and 11 bases at J, with 22 bases in the middle. CDR1 is MNHNS, CDR2 SASEGT, per germline. The CDR3 covers 15 residues. The CDR3 nucleotides are TGTGCCAGCAGTCTCGAGGACAGCGCTGGTGGGGCCCAGCATTTT. Translated: CASSLEDSAGGAQHF.

The chain couples TRBV6-5 to TRBJ1-6; D not certain. The CDR3 is 16 amino acids. Trimming shortened V by 2 bases and J by 0 bases, and 8 bases separated the two germline ends. Germline CDR1 and CDR2: MNHEY and SVGAGI. CDR3 region: CASSYAGVSYNSPLHF. Written as DNA, the CDR3 is TGTGCCAGCAGTTACGCGGGAGTCTCCTATAATTCACCCCTCCACTTT.

The count of this clone is one. CDR3 residues: CASRHRAGTGGSGNYGYTF. Here the CDR3 DNA reads TGCGCCAGCAGACACCGGGCCGGGACAGGGGGAAGCGGTAACTATGGCTACACCTTC. The chain links TRBV23-1 to TRBJ1-2; 11 bases agree with TRBD1. TRBV23-1 qualifies as an ORF whose function is uncertain. Trimming at V came to 6 bases and at J to 1 base, leaving 16 bases not matched to a gene. This CDR3 comprises 19 residues.

The V call is TRBV10-2, the J call TRBJ2-7, with TRBD1 matching over 10 bases. CDR3 length: 14 amino acids. Germline V lookup: CDR1 WSHSY, CDR2 SAAADI. Trimming cost V 5 bases and J 2 bases; bases outside gene matches: 3. CDR3 sequence: CASSPGTGAYEQYF. Here the CDR3 DNA reads TGCGCCAGCAGTCCCGGGACAGGGGCCTACGAGCAGTACTTC.

The chain joins TRBV6-5 to TRBJ2-1; 10 bases are shared with TRBD1. This CDR3 has 14 amino acids. Germline V gene sequence: CDR1 MNHEY, CDR2 SVGAGI. Germline trimming cut 0 bases from V and 13 bases from J; bases unmatched to any gene: 6. The CDR3 loop is CASSYSAGQGSQFF. The CDR3 DNA reads as TGTGCCAGCAGTTACTCCGCGGGACAGGGGTCCCAGTTCTTC.

The V gene is TRBV5-1, the J gene TRBJ1-1, with D perhaps matching TRBD1 (5 bases). V dropped 0 bases and J dropped 10 bases, with 13 bases sitting between them. Germline V gene lookup returns CDR1 SGHRS and CDR2 YFSETQ. This CDR3 spans 13 amino acids. The CDR3: CASSLATARGAFF. DNA of the CDR3: TGCGCCAGCAGCTTGGCGACAGCTAGAGGAGCTTTCTTT.

The chain couples TRBV19 to TRBJ2-1, with 9 bases matching TRBD2. Looked up from germline, CDR1 is LNHDA and CDR2 is SQIVND (reference sequence). V lost 5 bases to trimming and J lost 0 bases; unmatched junction nucleotides: 5. This CDR3 comprises 16 residues. The CDR3 here is CASSGLAGISYNEQFF. The CDR3 coding sequence is TGTGCCAGTAGTGGCCTAGCGGGAATCTCCTACAATGAGCAGTTCTTC.

This clone was seen once. The chain links TRBV19 to TRBJ1-4; 7 nucleotides agree with TRBD1. The V gene's germline CDR1 is LNHDA and CDR2 SQIVND (reference sequence). This CDR3 has 15 amino acids. The V gene end was trimmed by 1 base and the J gene end by 8 bases; junction bases not matched to a gene: 7. In DNA, the CDR3 is TGTGCCAGTAGTATAGGAGACAGGGATAGAGAAAAACTGTTTTTT. Amino acid sequence: CASSIGDRDREKLFF.

The V gene is TRBV27, the J gene TRBJ2-1, with TRBD1 as a possible D gene (5 bases). The germline gives CDR1 MNHEY, CDR2 SMNVEV (reference sequence). The length of the CDR3 is 13 residues. Trimming took off 5 bases at V and 0 bases at J, with 5 bases between the two ends. CDR3 DNA sequence: TGTGCCAGCAGTAGGGGCTCCTACAATGAGCAGTTCTTC. Amino acid sequence: CASSRGSYNEQFF.

This clone appeared a single time. The chain employs TRBV11-2 and TRBJ2-3, with D perhaps matching TRBD1 (5 bases). Germline CDR1 reads SGHAT; CDR2 reads FQNNGV. Trimming removed 0 bases at V and 3 bases at J, with 10 bases between. The length of the CDR3 is 15 residues. The CDR3 nucleotides read TGTGCCAGCAGCTTAGATTCTGGGGCGACAGATACGCAGTATTTT. This encodes CASSLDSGATDTQYF.

This chain links TRBV7-7 with TRBJ2-1; TRBD2 aligns across 13 bases. J lost 5 bases, V lost 2 bases, and 12 bases had no gene match. The germline gives CDR1 SSHAT, CDR2 FNYEAQ (reference sequence). This CDR3 has 19 amino acids. CDR3 protein: CASSLQMRGGLAGNNEQFF. CDR3 nucleotides: TGTGCCAGCAGCTTACAAATGCGTGGGGGACTAGCGGGGAACAATGAGCAGTTCTTC.

The rearrangement uses TRBV5-5 and TRBJ1-1, with 7 bases that match TRBD1. V lost 7 bases, J lost 11 bases, and 17 bases stayed unmatched. This CDR3 spans 14 amino acids. The germline V gene encodes CDR1 SGHKS and CDR2 YYEKEE (reference sequence). The CDR3: CASERGQGERGAFF. The DNA for the CDR3 is TGTGCCAGCGAGAGAGGGCAGGGGGAAAGGGGGGCTTTCTTT.

V is TRBV19 and J is TRBJ1-5; D unresolved. CDR3 size: 15 residues. V lost 6 bases to trimming and J lost 1 base, with 13 bases between them. Germline V gives CDR1 LNHDA, CDR2 SQIVND (reference sequence). CDR3 in DNA: TGTGCCAGTAGAGGAGGGCATCTCAGCAATCAGCCCCAGCATTTT. This translates into CASRGGHLSNQPQHF. Complete variable domain (other parts from reference TRBV19 and TRBJ1-5): DGGITQSPKYLFRKEGQNVTLSCEQNLNHDAMYWYRQDPGQGLRLIYYSQIVNDFQKGDIAEGYSVSREKKESFPLTVTSAQKNPTAFYLCASRGGHLSNQPQHFGDGTRLSIL.

The chain has TRBV2 and TRBJ1-1; maybe TRBD1 (6 bases). Germline lookup yields CDR1 SNHLY and CDR2 FYNNEI. The CDR3 is 14 amino acids. V lost 6 bases to trimming and J lost 4 bases, with 15 bases between them. This chain's CDR3 is CASRPGHLGTEAFF. The CDR3 nucleotides read TGTGCCAGCAGGCCGGGACATCTGGGCACTGAAGCTTTCTTT.